These 19 T cell receptor beta chains were sequenced from one sample in a study of T cell responses to AZD1222 COVID-19 vaccine. Repertoires were generated with immunoSEQ multiplex PCR, while TCRdb's copy carries only in-frame clones and drops some. Among fewer than 200,000 clones listed, roughly 90% were seen once. The sample consisted of peripheral blood, taken 28 days after the second AZD1222 dose. The receptors come from an adult who received the AZD1222 COVID-19 vaccine.

This rearrangement joins TRBV19 to TRBJ2-5; TRBD1 aligns across 10 bases. The CDR3 loop spans 15 amino acids. Germline V gene sequence: CDR1 LNHDA, CDR2 SQIVND (reference sequence). The V gene end was trimmed by 6 bases and the J gene end by 6 bases; junction bases not matched to a gene: 10. The CDR3 loop reads CASRKSTGGAKTQYF. As DNA, the CDR3 is TGTGCCAGTAGAAAATCGACAGGGGGCGCGAAGACCCAGTACTTC.

The chain is built from TRBV6-5 and TRBJ2-7; 7 nucleotides agree with TRBD2. The V gene's germline CDR1 is MNHEY and CDR2 SVGAGI. J gave up 3 bases and V 7 bases, and 9 bases lay outside the gene matches. This CDR3 has 14 amino acids. CDR3 amino acids: CASKRQRDRYEQYF. CDR3 DNA: TGTGCCAGCAAGAGACAGCGGGACCGCTACGAGCAGTACTTC.

This chain connects TRBV29-1 to TRBJ2-5; the D gene could be TRBD1 or TRBD2 (6 bases each). The CDR3 has 13 amino acids. The V end lost 5 bases, the J end lost 5 bases, and 15 bases lay between the germline ends. Germline CDR1 and CDR2: SQVTM and ANQGSEA. CDR3 DNA: TGCAGCGTTCTCCTTCGAGGGGGGGAGACCCAGTACTTC. It yields the protein CSVLLRGGETQYF.

The V and J genes are TRBV5-1 and TRBJ1-1; 8 positions match TRBD1. After removal of 4 bases from V and 5 bases from J, the junction contained 7 bases not matched to a gene. Germline V lookup: CDR1 SGHRS, CDR2 YFSETQ. This CDR3 region has 14 residues. The DNA for the CDR3 is TGCGCCAGCAGCCTCAGGGGGCAGAAAACTGAAGCTTTCTTT. It yields the protein CASSLRGQKTEAFF. The whole variable domain, remainder taken from reference TRBV5-1 and TRBJ1-1, is KAGVTQTPRYLIKTRGQQVTLSCSPISGHRSVSWYQQTPGQGLQFLFEYFSETQRNKGNFPGRFSGRQFSNSRSEMNVSTLELGDSALYLCASSLRGQKTEAFFGQGTRLTVV.

The chain combines TRBV6-5 with TRBJ1-1, with 11 bases lining up with TRBD1. Trimming removed 5 bases from V and 10 bases from J; junction bases left unmatched: 6. Germline lookup yields CDR1 MNHEY and CDR2 SVGAGI. The CDR3 covers 13 residues. CDR3 DNA sequence: TGTGCCAGCAGTAAGGACAGGGGGCGAACAGCTTTCTTT. It codes for CASSKDRGRTAFF.

The V call is TRBV19, the J call TRBJ2-5, with D perhaps matching TRBD2 (6 bases). Looked up from germline, CDR1 is LNHDA and CDR2 is SQIVND (reference sequence). V was cut by 2 bases and J by 2 bases, with 9 bases left in between. This CDR3 region has 14 residues. The CDR3 sequence is CASSIIGLQETQYF. The CDR3 coding sequence is TGTGCCAGTAGTATAATTGGACTACAAGAGACCCAGTACTTC.

This clone appeared once. This chain uses TRBV19 with TRBJ2-3; possible D gene TRBD2, 7 bases. CDR3 size: 19 residues. Germline-derived CDR1 and CDR2 are LNHDA and SQIVND (reference sequence). The V end was cut by 0 bases, the J end by 0 bases, with 19 bases between. In DNA form, the CDR3 reads TGTGCCAGTAGTATAGATTCGGGGGGCCTGGGATTTAGCACAGATACGCAGTATTTT. Residues: CASSIDSGGLGFSTDTQYF.

The genes are TRBV19 and TRBJ1-1, with D possibly matching TRBD1 (5 bases). Germline V gene sequence: CDR1 LNHDA, CDR2 SQIVND (reference sequence). V was trimmed by 7 bases and J by 7 bases, leaving 10 bases between them. This CDR3 has 11 residues. CDR3 DNA: TGTGCCAGTACCGACAGATTTGAAGCTTTCTTT. Amino acids: CASTDRFEAFF.

On this clone: At one boundary the junction diverges from the germline segment, which might be a read error. The chain recombines TRBV6-1 with TRBJ2-4, with TRBD1 matching 8 bases. Germline V gene lookup returns CDR1 MNHNS and CDR2 SASEGT. The CDR3 covers 14 residues. The DNA of the CDR3 is TGTGGCAGCAGTGAAGGGGGGACAGGAAACATTCAGTACTTC. Translating it yields CGSSEGGTGNIQYF.

The rearrangement links TRBV4-1 to TRBJ1-3; D might be TRBD1 (6 bases). CDR3 size: 16 residues. The ends were cut back, 3 bases at V and 0 bases at J, with 12 bases in the middle. The germline V gene has CDR1 MGHRA and CDR2 YSYEKL. The CDR3: CASSQRGQSSGNTIYF. CDR3 coding DNA: TGCGCCAGCAGCCAGAGAGGACAGTCCTCTGGAAACACCATATATTTT.

The rearrangement links TRBV18 to TRBJ2-1; TRBD2 is a possible D gene (5 bases). V lost 3 bases to trimming and J lost 7 bases, with 10 bases between them. This CDR3 has 13 residues. Per the germline V gene, CDR1 is KGHSH and CDR2 is LQKENI. CDR3 bases: TGTGCCAGCTCACCTTATTCGGGGAATGAGCAGTTCTTC. Amino acid sequence: CASSPYSGNEQFF.

This chain links TRBV12-3 or TRBV12-4 with TRBJ2-1; D gene unclear. The length of the CDR3 is 13 residues. Trimming stripped 7 bases from V and 9 bases from J, with 16 bases between. CDR3 sequence (DNA): TGTGCCAGCACATTATCCCCCGGGTCTGAGCAGTTCTTC. Protein sequence: CASTLSPGSEQFF.

This chain connects TRBV7-2 to TRBJ1-5, with D possibly matching TRBD1 (5 bases). The CDR3 runs 15 residues. Trimming removed 1 base at V and 7 bases at J, with 14 bases between. Germline V gives CDR1 SGHTA, CDR2 FQGNSA. The CDR3 reads CASSLVEGVNQPQHF. CDR3 DNA sequence: TGTGCCAGCAGCTTAGTAGAAGGGGTCAACCAGCCCCAGCATTTT.

J is TRBJ2-2 and V is TRBV7-9; 8 nucleotides line up with TRBD2. This CDR3 region has 12 residues. After removal of 11 bases from V and 3 bases from J, the junction contained 2 bases not matched to a gene. The germline gives CDR1 SEHNR, CDR2 FQNEAQ (reference sequence). The CDR3 is CAYGGDTGELFF. The CDR3 region has the DNA TGTGCCTACGGGGGGGACACCGGGGAGCTGTTTTTT.

In regard to this clone: This sample also contains other DNA sequences that code for the same CDR3. This chain joins TRBV7-9 and TRBJ1-5; TRBD1 agrees at 9 bases. The CDR3 extends over 14 amino acids. Losses at the gene ends were 5 bases for V and 4 bases for J; bases not matched to a gene: 3. Germline CDR1 SEHNR, CDR2 FQNEAQ (reference sequence). CDR3 bases: TGTGCCAGCAGCCCGGGGACAGGGAATCAGCCCCAGCATTTT. It yields the protein CASSPGTGNQPQHF.

The rearrangement uses TRBV19 and TRBJ2-5, with 8 nucleotides matching TRBD1. The J segment lost 5 bases and the V segment lost 3 bases, leaving 8 bases of the junction unmatched. Germline values: CDR1 LNHDA, CDR2 SQIVND (reference sequence). This CDR3 spans 15 amino acids. The CDR3 spells CASSIGQGIGETQYF. The CDR3 coding sequence is TGTGCCAGTAGTATCGGACAGGGTATCGGTGAGACCCAGTACTTC.

The J gene is TRBJ2-7, the V gene TRBV5-4, with 11 positions matching TRBD1. V lost 5 bases, J lost 3 bases, and 4 bases stayed unmatched. The CDR3 contains 14 residues. Germline values: CDR1 SGHNT, CDR2 YYREEE (reference sequence). The CDR3 reads CASSRTGGFYEQYF. The CDR3 DNA reads TGTGCCAGCAGTCGGACAGGGGGCTTCTACGAGCAGTACTTC.

The rearrangement links TRBV5-1 to TRBJ2-1; 7 bases match TRBD1. Germline V CDR1 and CDR2: SGHRS, YFSETQ. The V gene end was trimmed by 2 bases and the J gene end by 4 bases; junction bases not matched to a gene: 6. This CDR3 is built from 15 residues. The CDR3 nucleotides read TGCGCCAGCAGCTTATCACAGGGGAATTACAATGAGCAGTTCTTC. This gives the protein CASSLSQGNYNEQFF.

This chain connects TRBV2 to TRBJ2-7; 11 nucleotides agree with TRBD2. V lost 6 bases, J lost 7 bases, and 8 bases stayed unmatched. In germline, CDR1 is SNHLY, CDR2 FYNNEI. The CDR3 runs to 14 residues. CDR3 loop: CASRGSGGEREQYF. Here the CDR3 DNA reads TGTGCCAGCAGGGGTAGCGGGGGGGAGAGGGAGCAGTACTTC.